Listed below are T cell receptor beta chains from one sample, sequenced in a study of cytomegalovirus exposure and HLA in healthy donors. The method was immunoSEQ multiplex PCR; TCRdb's version includes in-frame clones alone and lacks a portion of them. Of 250,000 to 350,000 clones in the sample, about 85% were seen once. The sequencing sample was made of PBMCs. Every receptor here comes from a woman in her twenties or thirties in good health and CMV-seropositive. Each CDR3 is given with its conserved first and last residue. D genes are given only for firm matches. Rows give clone size only sometimes, using once, few, many, or a class for an expanded clone.

clone size	D gene	V gene	J gene	CDR3 protein	CDR3 DNA
NA	TRBD1	TRBV7-2	TRBJ2-1	CASSRDRGGYNEQFF	TGTGCCAGCAGCCGGGACAGGGGGGGTTACAATGAGCAGTTCTTC
NA	TRBD2	TRBV19	TRBJ2-7	CASTIGSGSGYEQYF	TGTGCCAGTACCATAGGTAGCGGGAGCGGGTACGAGCAGTACTTC
NA	TRBD2	TRBV4-2	TRBJ2-1	CASSPEPTSGSYYNEQFF	TGTGCCAGCAGCCCGGAACCGACTAGCGGGAGTTACTACAATGAGCAGTTCTTC
NA	NA	TRBV6-6	TRBJ1-1	CASSYGRAGKNTEAFF	TGTGCCAGCAGTTACGGCAGGGCAGGGAAAAACACTGAAGCTTTCTTT
NA	TRBD1	TRBV5-1	TRBJ2-5	CASSSGQGVETQYF	TGCGCCAGCAGCAGTGGACAGGGCGTAGAGACCCAGTACTTC
once	NA	TRBV27	TRBJ1-5	CASRGNLGNQPQHF	TGTGCCAGCCGTGGAAATCTCGGCAATCAGCCCCAGCATTTT
NA	TRBD2	TRBV4-2	TRBJ2-3	CASSLLPGGSTDTQYF	TGTGCCAGCAGCCTCCTCCCGGGGGGTAGCACAGATACGCAGTATTTT
few	NA	TRBV20-1	TRBJ2-7	CSAHKYEQYF	TGCAGTGCTCACAAGTACGAGCAGTACTTC
few	TRBD2	TRBV5-6	TRBJ2-5	CASSDVGLQETQYF	TGTGCCAGCAGCGACGTGGGACTACAGGAGACCCAGTACTTC
NA	NA	TRBV6-1	TRBJ2-3	CASSEGHTDTQYF	TGTGCCAGCAGTGAGGGCCACACAGATACGCAGTATTTT
NA	NA	TRBV2	TRBJ2-1	CASTFWTEQFF	TGTGCCAGCACCTTTTGGACAGAGCAGTTCTTC
NA	NA	TRBV6-5	TRBJ1-2	CASSLTENYGYTF	TGTGCCAGCAGTTTAACCGAGAACTATGGCTACACCTTC
few	TRBD1	TRBV20-1	TRBJ1-1	CGGDRDTEAFF	TGCGGTGGGGACAGGGACACTGAAGCTTTCTTT
NA	NA	TRBV18	TRBJ1-2	CASSPPGVSSFNYGYTF	TGTGCCAGCTCACCACCGGGCGTCAGCTCTTTTAACTATGGCTACACCTTC
NA	NA	TRBV18	TRBJ1-5	CASSPPGISNQPQHF	TGTGCCAGCTCACCACCGGGGATTAGCAATCAGCCCCAGCATTTT
NA	TRBD1	TRBV30	TRBJ2-7	CAWSLLDRVYEQYF	TGTGCCTGGAGTCTTCTGGACAGGGTGTACGAGCAGTACTTC
NA	NA	TRBV5-6	TRBJ1-1	CASSLDIGMGTEAFF	TGTGCCAGCAGCTTGGATATAGGGATGGGCACTGAAGCTTTCTTT
NA	NA	TRBV7-7	TRBJ2-1	CASSLDVSSYNEQFF	TGTGCCAGCAGCTTAGACGTCAGCTCCTACAATGAGCAGTTCTTC
few	NA	TRBV7-2	TRBJ1-5	CASSLRGNQPQHF	TGTGCCAGCAGCTTAAGGGGTAATCAGCCCCAGCATTTT
few	NA	TRBV15	TRBJ1-1	CATSREGGGAFF	TGTGCCACCAGCAGAGAGGGAGGGGGAGCTTTCTTT
NA	NA	TRBV28	TRBJ2-3	CASSLSARGPDTQYF	TGTGCCAGCAGTTTGAGTGCTCGAGGCCCAGATACGCAGTATTTT
NA	TRBD1	TRBV29-1	TRBJ1-2	CSVGATGGGYTF	TGCAGCGTCGGGGCGACAGGGGGAGGCTACACCTTC
NA	NA	TRBV5-7	TRBJ1-1	CASSLHGGTRETEAFF	TGTGCCAGCAGCTTACACGGGGGCACAAGAGAAACTGAAGCTTTCTTT
NA	NA	TRBV4-3	TRBJ1-2	CASSQATRGAYGYTF	TGCGCCAGCAGCCAAGCTACCAGGGGCGCCTATGGCTACACCTTC
NA	NA	TRBV6-1	TRBJ2-7	CASSEGDWEWAYEQYF	TGTGCCAGCAGTGAAGGGGATTGGGAGTGGGCCTACGAGCAGTACTTC
once	TRBD1	TRBV29-1	TRBJ1-1	CSVQPGTVYLNTEAFF	TGCAGCGTCCAACCCGGGACAGTCTACTTGAACACTGAAGCTTTCTTT
NA	NA	TRBV5-1	TRBJ1-2	CASSLAQGAGYTF	TGCGCCAGCAGCTTGGCACAGGGTGCTGGCTACACCTTC
NA	NA	TRBV19	TRBJ1-5	CASSIGTEVQPQHF	TGTGCCAGTAGTATCGGGACGGAGGTTCAGCCCCAGCATTTT
few	NA	TRBV28	TRBJ2-7	CATYSGSHYEQYF	TGTGCCACCTATTCTGGGTCTCACTACGAGCAGTACTTC
NA	NA	TRBV19	TRBJ2-3	CASSYGGATDTQYF	TGTGCCAGTAGTTACGGGGGCGCCACAGATACGCAGTATTTT
NA	NA	TRBV27	TRBJ1-4	CASRPRQAGTNEKLFF	TGTGCCAGCAGACCTCGGCAGGCGGGAACTAATGAAAAACTGTTTTTT